The entry below gives a single TCR beta chain sequence along with its context. This specimen comes from a study of technical replicates of blood from a handful of donors. The length of the CDR3 is 15 residues. Germline V CDR1 and CDR2: MNHEY, SVGAGI. Trimming took 2 bases from V and 4 from J, leaving 12 bases between them. The repertoire was sequenced with immunoSEQ multiplex PCR; TCRdb's copy has only in-frame clones and lacks some. This repertoire shows 8,700 or so clones, around 92% found once; its top ten account for less than 9.5%. Material for sequencing was PBMCs. The gene calls are TRBV6-5 and TRBJ1-5, with a tentative D call TRBD1 (5 bases). The clonotype comes from a human donor in good health. CDR3 sequence: CASSYRPGPNQPQHF. CDR3 in DNA: TGTGCCAGCAGTTACCGGCCAGGGCCTAATCAGCCCCAGCATTTT.